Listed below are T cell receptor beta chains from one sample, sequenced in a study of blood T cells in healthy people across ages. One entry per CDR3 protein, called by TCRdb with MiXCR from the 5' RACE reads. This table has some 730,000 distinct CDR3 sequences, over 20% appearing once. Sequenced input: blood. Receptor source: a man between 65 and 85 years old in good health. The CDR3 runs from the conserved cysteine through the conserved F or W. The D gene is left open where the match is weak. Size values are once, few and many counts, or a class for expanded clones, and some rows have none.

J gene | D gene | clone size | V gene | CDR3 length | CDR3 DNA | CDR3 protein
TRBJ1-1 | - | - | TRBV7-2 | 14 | TGTGCCAGCAGACTCGGGGGCTCCCCAACTGAAGCTTTCTTT | CASRLGGSPTEAFF
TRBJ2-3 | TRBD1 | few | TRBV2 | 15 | TGTGCCAGCACCGATGGGGACAGCAGCACAGATACGCAGTATTTT | CASTDGDSSTDTQYF
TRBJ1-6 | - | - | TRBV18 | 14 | TGTGCCAGCTCCGAAGGTATCAGGGGATCACCCCTCCACTTT | CASSEGIRGSPLHF
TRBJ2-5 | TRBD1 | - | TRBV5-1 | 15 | TGCGCCAGCAGCATCACAGGGGGCTTGGAGGAGACCCAGTACTTC | CASSITGGLEETQYF
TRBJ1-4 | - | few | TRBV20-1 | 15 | TGCAGTGCTCCGAGTTATCAACGGTACAATGAAAAACTGTTTTTT | CSAPSYQRYNEKLFF
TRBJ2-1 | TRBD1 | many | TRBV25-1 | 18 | TGTGCCAGCAGTGAGTCCCTACAGGGGGTTGGCTCCTACAATGAGCAGTTCTTC | CASSESLQGVGSYNEQFF
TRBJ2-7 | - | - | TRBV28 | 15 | TGTGCCAGCAGTTTCCTGAATTGGGGGGCCTACGAGCAGTACTTC | CASSFLNWGAYEQYF
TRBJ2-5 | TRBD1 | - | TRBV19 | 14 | TGTGCCAGTAAGGAGACAGGGGGCGGTGAGACCCAGTACTTC | CASKETGGGETQYF
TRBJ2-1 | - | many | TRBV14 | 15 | TGTGCCAGCAGCCTTAGGACAAGTTCCTACAATGAGCAGTTCTTC | CASSLRTSSYNEQFF
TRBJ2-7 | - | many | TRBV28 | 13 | TGTGCCAGCAGTCCGTGGGGAGTTTACGAGCAGTACTTC | CASSPWGVYEQYF
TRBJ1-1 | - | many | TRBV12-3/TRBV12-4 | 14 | TGTGCCAGCAGTTTTCAGGGTGCGAACACTGAAGCTTTCTTT | CASSFQGANTEAFF
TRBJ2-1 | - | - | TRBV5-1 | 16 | TGCGCCAGCAGCTTGGATGGCAGCACCCTCTACAATGACCAGTTCTTC | CASSLDGSTLYNDQFF
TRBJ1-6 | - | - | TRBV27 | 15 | TGTGCCAGCAGTTTAGTTTTCGGAGCAGAGTCACCCCTCCACTTT | CASSLVFGAESPLHF
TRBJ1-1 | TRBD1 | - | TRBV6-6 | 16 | TGTGCCAGCAGTTACTCGAGTGGTACAGGGGCGACTGAAGCTTTCTTT | CASSYSSGTGATEAFF
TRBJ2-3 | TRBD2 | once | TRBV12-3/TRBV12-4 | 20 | TGTGCCAGCAGGCCTCGACTAGCGGGGGCCCCTACCCCTAGCACAGATACGCAGTATTTT | CASRPRLAGAPTPSTDTQYF
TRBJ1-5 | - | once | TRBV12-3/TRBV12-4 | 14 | TGTGCCAGCAGAGGGGACTTGGGCAATCAGCCCCAGCATTTT | CASRGDLGNQPQHF
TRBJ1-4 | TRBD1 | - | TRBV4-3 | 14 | TGCGCCAGCAGCCTCCGGGACAGGTCCGGAAAACTGTTTTTT | CASSLRDRSGKLFF
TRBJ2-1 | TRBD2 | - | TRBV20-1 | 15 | TGCAGTGCTAGAACTAGCGGGAGTGGTTGGTATGAGCAGTTCTTC | CSARTSGSGWYEQFF
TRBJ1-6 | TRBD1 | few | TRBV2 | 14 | TGTGCCAGCAGTGTCCGGACAGGGGATTCACCCCTCCACTTT | CASSVRTGDSPLHF
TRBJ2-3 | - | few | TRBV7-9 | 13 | TGTGCCAGCAGCTTAGCATACCCAGATACGCAGTATTTT | CASSLAYPDTQYF
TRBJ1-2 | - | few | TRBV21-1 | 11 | TGTGCCAGCAGCAAGGGCGTCGGCTACACCTTC | CASSKGVGYTF
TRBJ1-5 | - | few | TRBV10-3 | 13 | TGTGCCATCAGCGGACAGATCAATCAGCCCCAGCATTTT | CAISGQINQPQHF
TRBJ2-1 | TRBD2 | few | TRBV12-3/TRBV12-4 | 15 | TGTGCCAGCAGTTTTCTCGGGGGGGGAGACAATGAGCAGTTCTTC | CASSFLGGGDNEQFF
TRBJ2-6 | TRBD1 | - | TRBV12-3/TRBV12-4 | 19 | TGTGCCAGCAGTCCTACGCCCGGGACAGGGAATCTAGGGGCCAACGTCCTGACTTTC | CASSPTPGTGNLGANVLTF
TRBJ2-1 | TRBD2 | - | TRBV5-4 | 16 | TGTGCCAGCAGCTCTGGTGGGACTAGCGGTTACAATGAGCAGTTCTTC | CASSSGGTSGYNEQFF
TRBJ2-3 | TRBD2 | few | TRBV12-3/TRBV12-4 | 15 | TGTGCCAGCAGTTGGGCGGGAGGATTAACAGATACGCAGTATTTT | CASSWAGGLTDTQYF
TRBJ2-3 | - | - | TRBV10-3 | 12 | TGTGCCATCGACAGCGGCACAGATACGCAGTATTTT | CAIDSGTDTQYF
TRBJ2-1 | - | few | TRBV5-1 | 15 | TGCGCCAGCAGCTTGAGACAAAACTCCTACAATGAGCAGTTCTTC | CASSLRQNSYNEQFF
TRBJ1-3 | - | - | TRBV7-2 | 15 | TGTGCCAGCAGGACGCAGGGGTTGGGTGGAAACACCATATATTTT | CASRTQGLGGNTIYF
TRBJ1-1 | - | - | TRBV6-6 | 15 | TGTGCCAGCAGTCCGGGAGGGTTAATGAACGCTGAAGCTTTCTTT | CASSPGGLMNAEAFF